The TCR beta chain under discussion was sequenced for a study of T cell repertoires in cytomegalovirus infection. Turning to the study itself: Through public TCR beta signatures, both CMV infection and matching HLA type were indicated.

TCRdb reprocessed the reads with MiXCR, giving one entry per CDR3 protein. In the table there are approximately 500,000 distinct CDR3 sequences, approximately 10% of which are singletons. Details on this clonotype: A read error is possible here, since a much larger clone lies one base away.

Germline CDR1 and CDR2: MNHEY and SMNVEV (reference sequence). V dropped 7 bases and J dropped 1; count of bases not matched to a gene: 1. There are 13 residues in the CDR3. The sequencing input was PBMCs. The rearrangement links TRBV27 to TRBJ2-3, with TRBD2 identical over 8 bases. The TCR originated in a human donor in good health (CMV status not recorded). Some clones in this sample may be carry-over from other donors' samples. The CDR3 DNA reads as TGTGCCAGCACGACTAGCGGCACAGATACGCAGTATTTT. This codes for CASTTSGTDTQYF.